Here is one TCR beta chain with its context. Its target is unknown. The CDR3 runs 14 residues. V dropped 5 bases and J dropped 2 bases, with 10 bases sitting between them. The germline V gene encodes CDR1 SGHVS and CDR2 FNYEAQ. This sample was included in a study of T cell repertoires in cytomegalovirus infection. The study, taken as a whole, reports: HLA-C-restricted CMV-specific TCR beta clonotypes were dominant in the ex vivo response.

TCRdb called the reads again in MiXCR, with one record for every CDR3 protein. The table lists some 200,000 distinct CDR3 sequences, roughly 34% of them singletons, with 55% to 70% in the top ten. The clonotype comes from a human donor in good health (CMV status not recorded). Some clones in this sample may be carry-over from other donors' samples. The chain links TRBV7-6 to TRBJ2-1, with D maybe TRBD1 (5 bases). Sequencing used CD8+ T cells from cultured PBMCs, obtained from culture after CMV antigen stimulation. CDR3 sequence (DNA): TGTGCCAGCAGCCTTGACAGCCCCTACAATGAGCAGTTCTTC. It is translated as CASSLDSPYNEQFF.